The 9 T cell receptor beta chains below come from one sample, sequenced in a study of cytomegalovirus exposure and HLA in healthy donors. The primer mix had 60 Vbeta and 13 Jbeta primers. Generated by immunoSEQ multiplex PCR, the TCRdb table keeps only in-frame clones and is missing some. The sample holds under 150,000 clones; approximately 80% are singletons and the top ten take approximately 0.97%. Sequenced sample: PBMCs. Source of these receptors: a human donor in good health.

This chain uses TRBV29-1 with TRBJ2-5, with D possibly TRBD2 on 5 matching bases. The V end was cut by 5 bases, the J end by 2 bases, with 9 bases between. In germline, CDR1 is SQVTM, CDR2 ANQGSEA. The CDR3 runs to 12 residues. The DNA for the CDR3 is TGCAGCGTTATCCGGACTCAAGAGACCCAGTACTTC. Translation gives CSVIRTQETQYF.

V is TRBV5-4 and J is TRBJ1-1; TRBD1 is a possible D gene (5 bases). Trimming cost V 0 bases and J 2 bases, with 8 bases left between them. This CDR3 region has 14 residues. Looked up from germline, CDR1 is SGHNT and CDR2 is YYREEE (reference sequence). The CDR3 bases are TGTGCCAGCAGCTTGGTCAGGGAAAACACTGAAGCTTTCTTT. This sequence encodes CASSLVRENTEAFF.

The CDR3 bases are TGTGCCAGCAGTTTGATTCAGTACTACGAGCAGTACTTC. This encodes CASSLIQYYEQYF. The chain combines TRBV28 with TRBJ2-7; D is unclear. Trimming took off 3 bases at V and 3 bases at J, with 9 bases between the two ends. The V gene's germline CDR1 is MDHEN and CDR2 SYDVKM. The CDR3 runs to 13 residues. The full variable domain, completed using reference TRBV28 and TRBJ2-7, is DVKVTQSSRYLVKRTGEKVFLECVQDMDHENMFWYRQDPGLGLRLIYFSYDVKMKEKGDIPEGYSVSREKKERFSLILESASTNQTSMYLCASSLIQYYEQYFGPGTRLTVT.

This chain links TRBV5-1 with TRBJ2-5, with 12 bases fitting TRBD1. The junction had 11 bases not matched to a gene; V was cut back by 3 bases and J by 5 bases. The germline gives CDR1 SGHRS, CDR2 YFSETQ. This CDR3 comprises 17 residues. This chain's CDR3 is CASSSNTGTGGRETQYF. In DNA form, the CDR3 reads TGCGCCAGCAGCTCCAACACCGGGACAGGGGGCCGGGAGACCCAGTACTTC.

This clone was seen a single time. The V call is TRBV9, the J call TRBJ2-5; 8 bases line up with TRBD2. The CDR3 runs 17 residues. Germline V gene lookup returns CDR1 SGDLS and CDR2 YYNGEE. The V gene end was trimmed by 4 bases and the J gene end by 5 bases; junction bases not matched to a gene: 16. The CDR3 bases are TGTGCCAGCAGCCCCCGACCGCCGGGGGGGCTGGGGGAGACCCAGTACTTC. It specifies CASSPRPPGGLGETQYF.

J is TRBJ1-3 and V is TRBV5-1; TRBD1 is a possible D gene (6 bases). Trimming removed 0 bases from V and 8 bases from J, with 18 bases in between. The CDR3 contains 16 residues. Germline loops: CDR1 SGHRS, CDR2 YFSETQ. DNA for the CDR3: TGCGCCAGCAGCTTGGGGCCTACAGGGAATTTGGACACCATATATTTT. Translation: CASSLGPTGNLDTIYF.

This chain connects TRBV14 to TRBJ1-2; possibly TRBD1 for D (6 bases). There are 15 residues in the CDR3. Germline V CDR1 and CDR2: SGHDN, FVKESK. With 0 bases removed from V and 6 bases from J, the gap between germline ends came to 14 bases. The CDR3, as DNA: TGTGCCAGCAGCCAAGATTTAAGGGGGATACATGGCTACACCTTC. Protein: CASSQDLRGIHGYTF.

The J gene is TRBJ2-7, the V gene TRBV27; 7 bases fit TRBD1. V trimming: 6 bases; J trimming: 3 bases; junction bases outside the gene matches: 11. CDR3 length: 15 amino acids. CDR1 and CDR2 (germline): MNHEY, SMNVEV (reference sequence). The CDR3 here is CASRRIGTASYEQYF. Written as DNA, the CDR3 is TGTGCCAGCAGAAGAATCGGGACAGCAAGCTACGAGCAGTACTTC.

The chain carries TRBV4-2 and TRBJ2-7; 8 positions match TRBD2. V lost 0 bases and J lost 4; bases outside the gene matches: 5. This CDR3 contains 15 residues. CDR1 is LGHNA, CDR2 YNFKEQ, per germline. The CDR3 DNA is TGTGCCAGCAGCCAAGAGCAGCGGGGGACGTACGAGCAGTACTTC. It specifies CASSQEQRGTYEQYF.